A single sample is the source of the 13 T cell receptor beta chains below, sequenced in a study of tumor-infiltrating lymphocytes in primary liver carcinoma. Unsorted bulk tissue of roughly 18-32 mg yielded co-extracted RNA and DNA. A constant-region primer served to make TCR beta cDNA from roughly 480 ng total RNA. What produced the TCR beta libraries was three nested multiplex PCR rounds using slightly modified ARM-PCR. Use of TRBV1-TRBV30 forward primers with a C-beta reverse primer characterized the first two PCR rounds, which lasted approximately 11 cycles each. TCRdb analysed the multiplex PCR reads with MiXCR anew, one entry per CDR3 protein. The data show about 210,000 distinct CDR3 sequences, over 80% seen once. Sample: tumor tissue from primary liver carcinoma. The receptors derive from a man in his forties with primary liver carcinoma and hepatitis B virus infection.

A word on this clonotype: This is likely a read error, given that the CDR3 carries no conserved phenylalanine or tryptophan at its end. No DNA is shown, since the ends of the CDR3 on it are uncertain; the CDR3 is the one TCRdb lists. The chain has TRBV11-2 and TRBJ2-1. Inclusive of both ends, the CDR3 amounts to 11 amino acids. Per the germline V gene, CDR1 is SGHAT and CDR2 is FQNNGV. The CDR3 loop reads CASSLDRMQLL.

Concerning this clonotype itself: Sequence at one end of the junction differs from germline and may be a read error. The chain recombines TRBV4-1 with TRBJ2-2; D is possibly TRBD2 (5 bases). CDR1 and CDR2 (germline): MGHRA, YSYEKL. This CDR3 has 18 amino acids. CDR3: CASSQEPPPAANTGELFF. DNA of the CDR3: TGCGCCAGCAGCCAAGAACCCCCCCCAGCGGCGAACACTGGGGAGCTGTTTTTT.

Concerning this clonotype itself: Compared with germline, one end of the junction differs, possibly owing to a read error. The chain employs TRBV29-1 and TRBJ1-2, with unresolved D. This CDR3 is 13 amino acids long. Germline V gene lookup returns CDR1 SQVTM and CDR2 ANQGSEA. As DNA, the CDR3 is TGCGGCGTGTATCTCGCTCGCGACTATGGCTACACCTTC. This codes for CGVYLARDYGYTF.

As to this clonotype: The junction differs from germline at one of its ends, possibly a read error. The V call is TRBV6-2 or TRBV6-3, the J call TRBJ2-1, with 8 bases aligning to TRBD1. This CDR3 region has 15 residues. CDR1 and CDR2 (germline): MNHEY, SVGEGT. CDR3 sequence (DNA): TGTGCCAGCAGACCCCTACCCGGACAGGGTTACGAGCAATTCTTC. Encoded protein: CASRPLPGQGYEQFF.

With respect to this clonotype: Germline is not matched at one junction end, which may reflect a read error. The V and J genes are TRBV5-8 and TRBJ2-2; D gene ambiguous. From germline, CDR1 is SGHTS and CDR2 YDEGEE. The CDR3 spans 17 residues. CDR3 bases: TGTGCCAGCAGTCCTTGGGCGTCAGCCACTAACATCGGGGAGCTGTTTTTT. Translation gives CASSPWASATNIGELFF. Filled out from reference TRBV5-8 and TRBJ2-2, the complete variable domain reads EAGVTQSPTHLIKTRGQQATLRCSPISGHTSVYWYQQALGLGLQFLLWYDEGEERNRGNFPPRFSGRQFPNYSSELNVNALELEDSALYLCASSPWASATNIGELFFGEGSRLTVL.

Remarks on this clonotype: Its ends do not fully match the called genes, so a read error is possible. V gene TRBV6-1 combines with J gene TRBJ2-2, with D perhaps TRBD2 (6 bases). CDR1 and CDR2 from the germline V gene are MNHNS and SASEGT. This CDR3 spans 16 amino acids. The CDR3 DNA reads as TGTGCCAGCAGTAAAACACTACATGTGAACACCGGGGGGCTGTTTTTT. This codes for CASSKTLHVNTGGLFF.

With regard to this clonotype: Lacking the conserved final phenylalanine or tryptophan, this CDR3 likely reflects a read error. No DNA is shown, since the ends of the CDR3 on it are uncertain; the CDR3 is the one TCRdb lists. V usage is TRBV5-1 and J usage is TRBJ2-7; whether TRBD2, the table's D call, matches the DNA was not checked. The CDR3 adds up to 15 amino acids, both ends counted. Germline lookup yields CDR1 SGHRS and CDR2 YFSETQ. The CDR3 loop is CASSVGTSGSPEHYI.

The rearrangement uses TRBV5-5 and TRBJ2-3; 10 bases fit TRBD2. Germline assignment: CDR1 SGHKS and CDR2 YYEKEE (reference sequence). V trimming: 4 bases; J trimming: 15 bases; junction bases outside the gene matches: 20. This CDR3 is 16 amino acids long. This CDR3 is CASSLLTAGGGDTQYF. For the CDR3, the DNA is TGTGCCAGCAGCCTCTTAACAGCGGGAGGGGGGGATACACAATATTTT.

This chain connects TRBV29-1 to TRBJ2-5; TRBD2 is a possible D gene (5 bases). The germline CDR1 and CDR2 sequences are SQVTM and ANQGSEA. V was shortened by 4 bases and J by 7 bases, with 22 bases between the two germline ends. This CDR3 region has 15 residues. The CDR3 nucleotides read TGCAGCGTTGGCCTCCCGGCGGAGGATCGAAGGACCCAGTACTTC. Amino acid sequence: CSVGLPAEDRRTQYF.

As to this clonotype: One base away lies a much larger clone, so this may be a sequencing read error. This rearrangement joins TRBV11-2 to TRBJ2-2; the D gene is possibly TRBD2 (5 bases). Germline loops: CDR1 SGHAT, CDR2 FQNNGV. The CDR3 is 13 residues long. Written as DNA, the CDR3 is TGTACCACTAGGCCAGGAAGCGCCGGGGAGCTGTTTTTT. It yields the protein CTTRPGSAGELFF.

A remark on this clonotype: A read error may account for a junction end that differs from germline. V usage is TRBV2 and J usage is TRBJ2-1; 9 bases are a match to TRBD2. CDR3 length: 13 residues. Germline CDR1 and CDR2: SNHLY and FYNNEI. CDR3 amino acids: CASSETSGDEEFF. The CDR3 bases are TGTGCCAGCAGTGAGACTAGCGGAGATGAGGAGTTCTTC.

Remarks on this clonotype: A read error may account for a junction end that differs from germline. V gene TRBV29-1 combines with J gene TRBJ1-2; no reliable D call. The CDR3 has 13 residues. Germline assignment: CDR1 SQVTM and CDR2 ANQGSEA. The CDR3 bases are TGTAGCGTGTATCTTGCTCGCGAATATGGCTACACCTTC. This encodes CSVYLAREYGYTF.

Note on this clonotype: One junction end does not reproduce the germline sequence, and a read error may be involved. The genes are TRBV6-2 or TRBV6-3 and TRBJ1-1; D unresolved. The CDR3 contains 12 residues. Germline assignment: CDR1 MNHEY and CDR2 SVGEGT. The CDR3 spells CASGVRNIEVFF. CDR3 bases: TGTGCCAGCGGGGTACGTAACATTGAAGTTTTCTTT.